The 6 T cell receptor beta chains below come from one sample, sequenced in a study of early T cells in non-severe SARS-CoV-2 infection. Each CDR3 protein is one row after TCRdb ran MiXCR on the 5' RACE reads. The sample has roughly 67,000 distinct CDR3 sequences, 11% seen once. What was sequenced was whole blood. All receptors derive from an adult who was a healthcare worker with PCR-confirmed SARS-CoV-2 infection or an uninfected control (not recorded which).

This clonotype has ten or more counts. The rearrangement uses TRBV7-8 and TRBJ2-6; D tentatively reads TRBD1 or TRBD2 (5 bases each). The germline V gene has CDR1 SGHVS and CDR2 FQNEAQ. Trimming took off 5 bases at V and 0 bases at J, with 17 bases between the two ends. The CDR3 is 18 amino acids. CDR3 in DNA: TGTGCCAGCAGCCCAGGGTGGGAGACCCACTCTGGGGCCAACGTCCTGACTTTC. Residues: CASSPGWETHSGANVLTF.

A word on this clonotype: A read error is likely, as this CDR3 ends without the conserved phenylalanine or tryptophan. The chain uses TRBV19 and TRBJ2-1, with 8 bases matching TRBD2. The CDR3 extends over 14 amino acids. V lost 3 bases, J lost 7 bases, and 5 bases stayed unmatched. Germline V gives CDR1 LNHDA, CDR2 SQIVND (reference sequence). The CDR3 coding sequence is TGTGCCAGTAGTATTACGGTAGCGGGGAATGAGCAGTTCTCC. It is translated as CASSITVAGNEQFS.

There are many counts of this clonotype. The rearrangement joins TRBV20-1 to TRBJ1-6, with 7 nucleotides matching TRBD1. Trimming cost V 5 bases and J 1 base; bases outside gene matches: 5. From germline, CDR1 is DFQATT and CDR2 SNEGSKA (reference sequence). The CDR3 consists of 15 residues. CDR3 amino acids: CSARAGGSYNSPLHF. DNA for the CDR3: TGCAGTGCTCGGGCAGGGGGGTCCTATAATTCACCCCTCCACTTT.

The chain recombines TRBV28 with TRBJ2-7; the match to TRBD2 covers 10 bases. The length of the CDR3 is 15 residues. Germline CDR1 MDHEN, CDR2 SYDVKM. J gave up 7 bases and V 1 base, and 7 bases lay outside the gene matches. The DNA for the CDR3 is TGTGCCAGCAGTTTATCCCTAGCGGGAGTTGGAGAGCAGTACTTC. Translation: CASSLSLAGVGEQYF. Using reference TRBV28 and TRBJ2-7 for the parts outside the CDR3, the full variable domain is DVKVTQSSRYLVKRTGEKVFLECVQDMDHENMFWYRQDPGLGLRLIYFSYDVKMKEKGDIPEGYSVSREKKERFSLILESASTNQTSMYLCASSLSLAGVGEQYFGPGTRLTVT.

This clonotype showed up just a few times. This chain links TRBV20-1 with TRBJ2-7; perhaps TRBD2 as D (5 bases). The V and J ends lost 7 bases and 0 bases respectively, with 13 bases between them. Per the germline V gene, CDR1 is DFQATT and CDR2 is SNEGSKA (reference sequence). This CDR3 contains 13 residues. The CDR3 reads CSGKRAYSYEQYF. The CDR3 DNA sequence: TGCAGTGGAAAGAGGGCCTACTCCTACGAGCAGTACTTC.

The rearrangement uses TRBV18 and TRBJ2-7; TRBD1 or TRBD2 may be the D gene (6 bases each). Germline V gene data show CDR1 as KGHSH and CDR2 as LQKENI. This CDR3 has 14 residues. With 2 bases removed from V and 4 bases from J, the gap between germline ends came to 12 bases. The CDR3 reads CASSPRGGLYEQYF. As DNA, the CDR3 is TGTGCCAGCTCACCAAGAGGGGGGTTATACGAGCAGTACTTC.